Shown below are 3 T cell receptor beta chains from a single sample sequenced in a study of blood T cell repertoires in COVID-19. TCRdb's copy holds only in-frame clones and misses some; the assay was immunoSEQ multiplex PCR. The sample has about 240,000 clones, around nine tenths seen once. The sample taken for sequencing was peripheral blood. The receptors shown here come from an older woman with active or convalescent COVID-19.

The rearrangement links TRBV4-2 to TRBJ2-1, with TRBD2 matching over 8 bases. The CDR3 covers 18 residues. V was pared by 4 bases and J by 0 bases, with 11 bases of the junction left unmatched. Germline lookup yields CDR1 LGHNA and CDR2 YNFKEQ. The CDR3 loop is CASSPSIAGPSSYNEQFF. The CDR3 nucleotides read TGTGCCAGCAGCCCGAGTATAGCGGGGCCCAGCTCCTACAATGAGCAGTTCTTC.

The rearrangement joins TRBV2 to TRBJ1-1, with D possibly being TRBD1 (5 bases). V was shortened by 3 bases and J by 3 bases, with 11 bases between the two germline ends. The CDR3 loop spans 14 amino acids. CDR1 SNHLY and CDR2 FYNNEI come from the germline V gene. The CDR3 DNA sequence: TGTGCCAGCAGTGACCAGGGATTGGACACTGAAGCTTTCTTT. It specifies CASSDQGLDTEAFF.

The chain joins TRBV5-1 to TRBJ1-2; TRBD1 is a possible D gene (5 bases). V was cut by 3 bases and J by 8 bases, with 8 bases left in between. Germline-derived CDR1 and CDR2 are SGHRS and YFSETQ. This CDR3 region has 11 residues. The CDR3 sequence: CASSWGGGYTF. In DNA form, the CDR3 reads TGCGCCAGCAGCTGGGGGGGAGGCTACACCTTC.